The source of this T cell receptor (beta chain) is a study of post-analysis software for immune sequencing data. Included in the TCR beta cDNA libraries were unique molecular identifiers. TCRdb re-analysed the PCR reads in MiXCR, keeping a single row per CDR3 protein. The sample has hundreds of thousands of distinct CDR3 sequences; less than 40% are singletons. This receptor was taken from a girl aged 10-17 years with multiple sclerosis. The material sequenced was blood.

CDR3 sequence reads: CASSGTGRNGYTF. CDR3 nucleotides: TGTGCCAGCAGTGGGACAGGGCGAAATGGCTACACCTTC. The rearrangement links TRBV2 to TRBJ1-2, with 8 bases aligning to TRBD1. Trimming took 4 bases from V and 6 from J; bases not matched to a gene: 4. From germline, CDR1 is SNHLY and CDR2 FYNNEI. CDR3 length equals 13 residues. The whole variable domain, remainder taken from reference TRBV2 and TRBJ1-2, is EPEVTQTPSHQVTQMGQEVILRCVPISNHLYFYWYRQILGQKVEFLVSFYNNEISEKSEIFDDQFSVERPDGSNFTLKIRSTKLEDSAMYFCASSGTGRNGYTFGSGTRLTVV.